This T cell receptor beta chain emerged from a study of cytomegalovirus exposure and HLA in healthy donors. The CDR3 is made up of 15 amino acids. The germline V gene has CDR1 MNHEY and CDR2 SMNVEV (reference sequence). V was clipped by 5 bases and J by 0 bases, with 13 bases between them. In its sample, this clone was seen a few times. A multiplex PCR was run with 60 Vbeta primers and 13 Jbeta primers. The table came from immunoSEQ multiplex PCR; TCRdb's copy has only in-frame clones and leaves some out. The data hold some 40,000 clones, with 55% to 75% observed a single time. Sequenced material: PBMCs. The rearrangement uses TRBV27 and TRBJ1-1; D not resolved. The receptor comes from a man in his 60s in good health and CMV-seropositive. Here the CDR3 reads CASSAARSMNTEAFF. CDR3 nucleotides: TGTGCCAGCAGTGCCGCCAGGTCAATGAACACTGAAGCTTTCTTT.